Shown below are 31 T cell receptor beta chains from a single sample sequenced in a study of PD-1 blockade in mismatch repair-deficient tumors. Some clones are missing from TCRdb's copy, which holds only in-frame ones; the method was immunoSEQ multiplex PCR. Altogether 100,000 or so clones are present, approximately 80% being singletons, with the ten largest covering 6.3%. The sample here was peripheral blood, taken less than 37 weeks after starting pembrolizumab. These receptors all come from an adult with mismatch repair-deficient cancer.

V usage is TRBV11-3 and J usage is TRBJ1-1, with a possible D match to TRBD1 (5 bases). The CDR3 is 15 residues long. V lost 3 bases and J 6 bases, leaving 17 bases between the germline ends. CDR1 is SGHNT, CDR2 YENEEA, per germline. CDR3 protein: CASSLGGVRLAEAFF. The CDR3 DNA reads as TGTGCCAGCAGCTTGGGGGGGGTAAGATTGGCTGAAGCTTTCTTT.

The chain carries TRBV5-4 and TRBJ1-5, with D perhaps TRBD1 (6 bases). This CDR3 has 16 amino acids. Germline CDR1 SGHNT, CDR2 YYREEE (reference sequence). V was shortened by 4 bases and J by 4 bases, with 18 bases between the two germline ends. The CDR3, as DNA: TGTGCCAGCAGCCGAGGGGGGCGGGGGCATAATCAGCCCCAGCATTTT. This codes for CASSRGGRGHNQPQHF. Variable domain in full (rest from reference TRBV5-4 and TRBJ1-5): ETGVTQSPTHLIKTRGQQVTLRCSSQSGHNTVSWYQQALGQGPQFIFQYYREEENGRGNFPPRFSGLQFPNYSSELNVNALELDDSALYLCASSRGGRGHNQPQHFGDGTRLSIL.

This rearrangement joins TRBV9 to TRBJ1-3; 9 positions match TRBD1. The germline V gene has CDR1 SGDLS and CDR2 YYNGEE. The V gene end was trimmed by 0 bases and the J gene end by 4 bases; junction bases not matched to a gene: 2. There are 15 residues in the CDR3. The CDR3 bases are TGTGCCAGCAGCGTAGCAGGGACAGGGGGAAACACCATATATTTT. Translated: CASSVAGTGGNTIYF.

J is TRBJ2-1 and V is TRBV16; D is perhaps TRBD2 (5 bases). The germline V gene encodes CDR1 KGHSY and CDR2 FQNENV. The CDR3 contains 15 residues. V shed 1 base and J shed 12 bases, with 19 bases lying between them. The CDR3 spells CASSQFKSVPSSQFF. The CDR3 bases are TGTGCCAGCAGCCAATTTAAATCCGTGCCTAGCTCGCAGTTCTTC.

The V call is TRBV5-1, the J call TRBJ1-2; the D gene is possibly TRBD1 (5 bases). V was pared by 4 bases and J by 0 bases, with 10 bases between. The CDR3 has 14 residues. Germline-derived CDR1 and CDR2 are SGHRS and YFSETQ. CDR3 in amino acids: CASSRGLTNYGYTF. DNA of the CDR3: TGCGCCAGCAGCCGGGGACTAACTAACTATGGCTACACCTTC.

This rearrangement joins TRBV15 to TRBJ2-5; TRBD1 matches 12 bases. CDR3 size: 16 residues. Germline V gives CDR1 LNHNV, CDR2 YYDKDF (reference sequence). After removal of 1 base from V and 6 bases from J, the junction contained 6 bases not matched to a gene. This CDR3 reads CATSRGGTGGEKTQYF. The CDR3 coding sequence is TGTGCCACCAGCAGAGGGGGGACAGGGGGCGAGAAGACCCAGTACTTC.

V gene TRBV30 combines with J gene TRBJ1-5, with 12 bases lining up with TRBD1. Germline assignment: CDR1 GTSNPN and CDR2 SVGIG (reference sequence). The CDR3 is 15 amino acids. With 2 bases clipped from V and 7 bases from J, the junction kept 6 bases outside the gene matches. Written as DNA, the CDR3 is TGTGCCTGGAGTCCCGGGACAGGGGGCGAACAGCCCCAGCATTTT. This translates into CAWSPGTGGEQPQHF.

The CDR3, as DNA: TGTGCCAGCAGCCCTCTAGCTGTCTCCTACGAGCAGTACTTC. Protein product: CASSPLAVSYEQYF. The chain recombines TRBV11-3 with TRBJ2-7, with D tentatively TRBD2 (5 bases). The germline CDR1 and CDR2 sequences are SGHNT and YENEEA. V lost 5 bases to trimming and J lost 0 bases, with 11 bases between them. This CDR3 spans 14 amino acids.

V usage is TRBV6-5 and J usage is TRBJ1-5; D unresolved. V lost 6 bases and J lost 0, with 9 bases in between. The CDR3 is 14 residues long. Per germline, CDR1 MNHEY and CDR2 SVGAGI. CDR3 DNA: TGTGCCAGCAGCGTCCTATATAGCAATCAGCCCCAGCATTTT. Its translation is CASSVLYSNQPQHF.

The rearrangement joins TRBV6-1 to TRBJ1-1; D is perhaps TRBD1 (5 bases). The CDR3 length is 15 residues. The V and J ends lost 6 bases and 1 base respectively, with 15 bases between them. Looked up from germline, CDR1 is MNHNS and CDR2 is SASEGT. CDR3 DNA sequence: TGTGCCAGCAGAGTGGACAATATGGGGAACACTGAAGCTTTCTTT. The encoded protein is CASRVDNMGNTEAFF.

This clone was found once. This sequence joins TRBV5-1 and TRBJ2-1, with TRBD2 matching over 16 bases. Trimming at V came to 4 bases and at J to 4 bases, leaving 8 bases not matched to a gene. The germline V gene has CDR1 SGHRS and CDR2 YFSETQ. The CDR3 consists of 18 residues. CDR3 in amino acids: CASSGGTSGRALYNEQFF. The CDR3 DNA reads TGCGCCAGCAGCGGGGGGACTAGCGGGAGGGCCCTTTACAATGAGCAGTTCTTC. Full variable domain (remainder filled in from reference TRBV5-1 and TRBJ2-1): KAGVTQTPRYLIKTRGQQVTLSCSPISGHRSVSWYQQTPGQGLQFLFEYFSETQRNKGNFPGRFSGRQFSNSRSEMNVSTLELGDSALYLCASSGGTSGRALYNEQFFGPGTRLTVL.

The V and J genes are TRBV6-6 and TRBJ2-3; D ambiguous. Germline V gives CDR1 MNHNY, CDR2 SVGAGI (reference sequence). The CDR3 is made up of 12 amino acids. The V and J ends lost 6 bases and 6 bases respectively, with 10 bases between them. The CDR3 reads CASSPNRDTQYF. For the CDR3, the DNA is TGTGCCAGCAGCCCCAACCGGGATACGCAGTATTTT.

This rearrangement joins TRBV11-2 to TRBJ2-7; TRBD2 is a possible D gene (6 bases). Germline assignment: CDR1 SGHAT and CDR2 FQNNGV. CDR3 length: 15 residues. The ends were cut back, 7 bases at V and 2 bases at J, with 18 bases in the middle. CDR3 nucleotide sequence: TGTGCCAGCATTGGGACCCGGGACTTCACCTACGAGCAGTACTTC. It specifies CASIGTRDFTYEQYF.

The V call is TRBV6-5, the J call TRBJ2-2, with 7 bases lining up with TRBD1. Germline V lookup: CDR1 MNHEY, CDR2 SVGAGI. With 5 bases clipped from V and 5 bases from J, the junction kept 5 bases outside the gene matches. The CDR3 spans 14 residues. CDR3 bases: TGTGCCAGCAGTACCACAGGGGCAACCGGGGAGCTGTTTTTT. Protein product: CASSTTGATGELFF.

The chain links TRBV7-8 to TRBJ1-4; D ambiguous. The CDR3 covers 14 residues. Germline V gene data show CDR1 as SGHVS and CDR2 as FQNEAQ. The V gene lost 2 bases and the J gene lost 4 bases, with 8 bases spanning the gap. DNA of the CDR3: TGTGCCAGCAGCTTACAGACTAATAATGAAAAACTGTTTTTT. Its translation is CASSLQTNNEKLFF.

This clone was seen just once. As DNA, the CDR3 is TGTGCCAGCCGGGCTAGCGGAGACACCGGGGAGCTGTTTTTT. Translated, it gives CASRASGDTGELFF. The chain combines TRBV6-5 with TRBJ2-2; TRBD2 aligns across 7 bases. Trimming removed 8 bases from V and 3 bases from J; junction bases left unmatched: 6. Per the germline V gene, CDR1 is MNHEY and CDR2 is SVGAGI. The CDR3 is 14 amino acids.

V usage is TRBV7-9 and J usage is TRBJ1-2; D unclear. CDR1 and CDR2 from the germline V gene are SEHNR and FQNEAQ (reference sequence). V was pared by 5 bases and J by 0 bases, with 13 bases between. The CDR3 consists of 15 residues. The CDR3 is CASSLPAGANYGYTF. The CDR3 bases are TGTGCCAGCAGCCTCCCGGCAGGAGCTAACTATGGCTACACCTTC.

The gene calls are TRBV6-5 and TRBJ2-2; D ambiguous. Germline CDR1 and CDR2: MNHEY and SVGAGI. The CDR3 loop spans 16 amino acids. Deletions cut 1 base from V and 0 bases from J, with 9 bases between. Here the CDR3 DNA reads TGTGCCAGCAGTTACTGGACGTCGGCGAACACCGGGGAGCTGTTTTTT. This sequence encodes CASSYWTSANTGELFF.

The rearrangement links TRBV7-2 to TRBJ1-2; no reliable D call. Trimming removed 1 base at V and 5 bases at J, with 20 bases between. This CDR3 comprises 17 residues. CDR1 SGHTA and CDR2 FQGNSA come from the germline V gene. CDR3 sequence: CASSLERPNWDTYGYTF. The CDR3 bases are TGTGCCAGCAGCTTAGAAAGACCAAACTGGGATACTTATGGCTACACCTTC.

The chain employs TRBV7-9 and TRBJ2-1; the D gene could be TRBD1 or TRBD2 (5 bases each). The CDR3 contains 15 residues. Per the germline V gene, CDR1 is SEHNR and CDR2 is FQNEAQ (reference sequence). Trimming removed 3 bases from V and 10 bases from J, with 19 bases in between. The CDR3 region has the DNA TGTGCCAGCAGCTTCCCTCTAGCTGCTCACAGGGAGCAGTTCTTC. Encoded protein: CASSFPLAAHREQFF.

The chain recombines TRBV27 with TRBJ2-7; D gene unclear. The CDR3 runs 14 residues. CDR1 MNHEY and CDR2 SMNVEV come from the germline V gene (reference sequence). Trimming left V 5 bases short and J 0 bases short, with 11 bases between. CDR3 coding DNA: TGTGCCAGCAGTCAAGACGCTAGCTCCTACGAGCAGTACTTC. Amino acid sequence: CASSQDASSYEQYF.

This clone showed up just once. The chain couples TRBV4-1 to TRBJ2-3, with 10 bases matching TRBD2. The CDR3 contains 16 residues. The ends lost 0 bases at V and 1 base at J; junction bases unmatched: 1. Germline CDR1 is MGHRA and CDR2 is YSYEKL. CDR3 sequence reads: CASSQELAGGTDTQYF. Written as DNA, the CDR3 is TGCGCCAGCAGCCAAGAGCTAGCGGGAGGCACAGATACGCAGTATTTT.

V usage is TRBV5-4 and J usage is TRBJ2-1, with TRBD1 matching over 8 bases. J was trimmed by 6 bases and V by 3 bases; bases with no gene match: 11. Looked up from germline, CDR1 is SGHNT and CDR2 is YYREEE (reference sequence). CDR3 length: 16 residues. The CDR3 sequence: CASSWVGDRRTNEQFF. The CDR3 DNA reads TGTGCCAGCAGCTGGGTGGGGGACAGGCGGACCAATGAGCAGTTCTTC.

The genes are TRBV19 and TRBJ2-4, with D possibly TRBD1 on 6 matching bases. V was cut by 6 bases and J by 8 bases, with 23 bases left in between. Germline V gene sequence: CDR1 LNHDA, CDR2 SQIVND (reference sequence). This CDR3 has 16 residues. CDR3 region: CASRAREQGLGDIQYF. The CDR3, as DNA: TGTGCCAGTAGAGCCCGAGAACAGGGCTTGGGGGACATTCAGTACTTC.

The genes are TRBV29-1 and TRBJ1-1; 7 bases fit TRBD1. V shed 5 bases, J shed 4 bases, and the junction held 7 bases outside the gene matches. Germline assignment: CDR1 SQVTM and CDR2 ANQGSEA. The CDR3 spans 13 residues. The CDR3 DNA reads as TGCAGCGTTAACAGGGGCAGAGGCACTGAAGCTTTCTTT. It codes for CSVNRGRGTEAFF.

A remark on this clone: The junction does not match germline at one end; this may be a read error. The rearrangement uses TRBV2 and TRBJ1-1; D may be TRBD1 (6 bases). This CDR3 region has 12 residues. Germline values: CDR1 SNHLY, CDR2 FYNNEI. For the CDR3, the DNA is TGTGCTAGCAGTACAGGGAGGACTGAAGCTTTCTTT. It is translated as CASSTGRTEAFF.

The rearrangement joins TRBV5-1 to TRBJ2-5; D is undetermined. This CDR3 contains 12 residues. Trimming took 0 bases from V and 4 from J, leaving 4 bases between them. CDR1 and CDR2 from the germline V gene are SGHRS and YFSETQ. The CDR3 reads CASSLEAETQYF. The CDR3 bases are TGCGCCAGCAGCTTGGAAGCAGAGACCCAGTACTTC. The full variable domain, with the rest looked up from reference TRBV5-1 and TRBJ2-5, is KAGVTQTPRYLIKTRGQQVTLSCSPISGHRSVSWYQQTPGQGLQFLFEYFSETQRNKGNFPGRFSGRQFSNSRSEMNVSTLELGDSALYLCASSLEAETQYFGPGTRLLVL.

The chain employs TRBV6-1 and TRBJ2-5; D perhaps matches TRBD2 (5 bases). The CDR3 has 15 amino acids. CDR1 is MNHNS and CDR2 is SASEGT in the germline V gene. With 5 bases removed from V and 3 bases from J, the gap between germline ends came to 16 bases. The CDR3 loop is CASSPSDPGKETQYF. In DNA, the CDR3 is TGTGCCAGCAGTCCCTCAGACCCGGGGAAAGAGACCCAGTACTTC.

The table lists this clone with a few counts. V and J are TRBV5-4 and TRBJ2-2; the match to TRBD1 covers 8 bases. Germline loops: CDR1 SGHNT, CDR2 YYREEE (reference sequence). The V gene end was trimmed by 0 bases and the J gene end by 5 bases; junction bases not matched to a gene: 6. The CDR3 runs to 16 residues. As DNA, the CDR3 is TGTGCCAGCAGCTTGGCCGGACAGGGTGCAACCGGGGAGCTGTTTTTT. This gives the protein CASSLAGQGATGELFF.

This clone was counted between two and nine times. This chain uses TRBV2 with TRBJ1-5; TRBD1 is a possible D gene (5 bases). Between the trimmed V and J ends, which lost 5 bases and 0 bases, there was a span of 11 bases. This CDR3 is built from 15 residues. Germline-derived CDR1 and CDR2 are SNHLY and FYNNEI. The CDR3: CASSRDGYSNQPQHF. The CDR3 nucleotides are TGTGCCAGCAGTAGGGACGGATATAGCAATCAGCCCCAGCATTTT. Together with reference TRBV2 and TRBJ1-5, the CDR3 gives the full variable domain: EPEVTQTPSHQVTQMGQEVILRCVPISNHLYFYWYRQILGQKVEFLVSFYNNEISEKSEIFDDQFSVERPDGSNFTLKIRSTKLEDSAMYFCASSRDGYSNQPQHFGDGTRLSIL.

Only a few counts were recorded for this clone. The gene calls are TRBV28 and TRBJ1-5; no definite D call. The V and J ends lost 3 bases and 6 bases respectively, with 9 bases between them. Germline V lookup: CDR1 MDHEN, CDR2 SYDVKM. The CDR3 is made up of 13 amino acids. CDR3 DNA: TGTGCCAGCAGTTTTGATAGGGCTCAGCCCCAGCATTTT. Its translation is CASSFDRAQPQHF.